This entry lists 2 T cell receptor beta chains sequenced from one sample in a study of blood T cells in healthy people across ages. Combining a sample-barcoded 5' primer with a J-beta primer mix, a second PCR ran for roughly 7 to 12 cycles. MiXCR was run by TCRdb on the 5' RACE reads, yielding one entry per CDR3 protein. Of approximately 800,000 distinct CDR3 sequences detected, 35% to 50% appear once; the ten largest clones hold around 18%. What was sequenced was blood. The receptors derive from a man older than 75 in good health.

The genes are TRBV7-2 and TRBJ2-1; 7 bases align to TRBD1. The V and J ends lost 1 base and 2 bases, in that order; junction bases with no gene match: 2. The CDR3 has 15 amino acids. CDR1 and CDR2 from the germline V gene are SGHTA and FQGNSA. In nucleotides, the CDR3 is TGTGCCAGCAGCTTAGACAGGGGCACCTACAATGAGCAGTTCTTC. Translation: CASSLDRGTYNEQFF.

The J gene is TRBJ2-1, the V gene TRBV12-3 or TRBV12-4, with D possibly TRBD2 on 6 matching bases. V was cut by 3 bases and J by 3 bases, with 9 bases left in between. The CDR3 spans 14 residues. The CDR3: CASSLAGNYNEQFF. In DNA, the CDR3 is TGTGCCAGCAGTTTGGCGGGGAACTACAATGAGCAGTTCTTC.